This TCR beta chain was captured in a study of cytotoxic CD8 clonotypes in ibrutinib-treated CLL. Germline assignment: CDR1 MDHEN and CDR2 SYDVKM. This CDR3 region has 13 residues. The V segment lost 6 bases and the J segment 8 bases; nucleotides outside the gene matches: 8. This clone was seen more than once but under ten times. Measured with immunoSEQ multiplex PCR; TCRdb has only the in-frame clones, and not every one. The table lists 160,000 or so clones, around nine tenths of them singletons, with around 2.7% in the top ten. The clonotype originates from a human donor with chronic lymphocytic leukemia. This chain joins TRBV28 and TRBJ1-2, with 8 nucleotides matching TRBD1. Material: PBMCs, obtained at disease progression, from a patient treated with ibrutinib. The CDR3 DNA reads TGTGCCAGCAGCAAAGACAGGGGACGCGGCTACACCTTC. Amino acid sequence: CASSKDRGRGYTF.